This TCR beta chain derives from a study of early T cells in non-severe SARS-CoV-2 infection. The study's findings and limits: Lookups in VDJdb leaned toward anti-spike CD8 responses and missed private and CD4 specificities.

Ten or more counts support this clonotype. As yet, its antigen is unknown. This CDR3 spans 15 amino acids. CDR1 and CDR2 (germline): SGHNT, YYREEE (reference sequence). V was cut by 5 bases and J by 2 bases, with 17 bases left in between. Unique molecular identifier tags were affixed to discrete cDNA molecules. TCRdb ran MiXCR on the 5' RACE reads and lists one entry per CDR3 protein. The sample carries about 48,000 distinct CDR3 sequences, 5.6% recorded once. Sequenced input: whole blood. This receptor was taken from an adult who was a healthcare worker with PCR-confirmed SARS-CoV-2 infection or an uninfected control (not recorded which). This chain joins TRBV5-4 and TRBJ2-7, with TRBD2 as a possible D gene (6 bases). This CDR3 is CASRDGTSPPYEQYF. Here the CDR3 DNA reads TGTGCCAGCAGAGATGGGACTTCGCCCCCCTACGAGCAGTACTTC.